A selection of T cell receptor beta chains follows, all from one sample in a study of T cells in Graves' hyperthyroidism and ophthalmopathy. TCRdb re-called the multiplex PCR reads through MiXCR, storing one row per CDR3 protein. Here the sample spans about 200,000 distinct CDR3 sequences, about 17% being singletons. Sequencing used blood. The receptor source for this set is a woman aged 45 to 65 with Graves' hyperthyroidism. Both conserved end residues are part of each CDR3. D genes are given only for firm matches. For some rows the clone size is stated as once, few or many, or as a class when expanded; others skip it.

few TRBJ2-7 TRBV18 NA TGTGCCAGCTCACCACCCCCTTTTTCCCGTTTTGAGGGGCCCTACGAGCAGTACTTC CASSPPPFSRFEGPYEQYF
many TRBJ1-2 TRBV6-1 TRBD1 TGTGCCAGCCACAGGGGGCCTGGGTATGGCTACACCTTC CASHRGPGYGYTF
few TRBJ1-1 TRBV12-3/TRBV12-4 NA TGTGCCAGCAGTTTGAAGCTGAGGAACACTGAAGCTTTCTTT CASSLKLRNTEAFF
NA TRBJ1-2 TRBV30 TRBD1 TGTGCCTGGGTGTCTGTCCCGACAGGGCGGGATGGCTACACCTTC CAWVSVPTGRDGYTF
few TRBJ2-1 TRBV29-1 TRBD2 TGCAGCGAGACTAGCGGGAGACCGTTTAATGAGCAGTTCTTC CSETSGRPFNEQFF
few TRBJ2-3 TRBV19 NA TGTGCCAGTAGTATTTTGGAGTCCTCAGATACGCAGTATTTT CASSILESSDTQYF
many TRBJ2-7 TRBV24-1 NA TGTGCCACCCAAGGGACATCTACCTACGAGCAGTACTTC CATQGTSTYEQYF
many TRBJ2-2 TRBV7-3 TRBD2 TGTGCCAGCAGCTTAAATGGGCTAGCGGGAGGGCCCGGGAACACCGGGGAGCTGTTTTTT CASSLNGLAGGPGNTGELFF
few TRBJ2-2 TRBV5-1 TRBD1 TGCGCCAGCAGCAACGGACAGGGGAGCACCGGGGAGCTGTTTTTT CASSNGQGSTGELFF
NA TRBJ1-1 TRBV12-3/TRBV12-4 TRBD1 TGTGCCAGCAGTTCAGCAGGGGGGACTGAAGCTTTCTTT CASSSAGGTEAFF
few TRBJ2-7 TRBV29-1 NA TGCAGCGTTGAAGAAATATGGGGGGACGAGCAGTACTTC CSVEEIWGDEQYF
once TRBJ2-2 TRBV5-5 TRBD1 TGTGCCAGCAGCCTCGGACAGGGGGTGAACACCGGGGAGCTGTTTTTT CASSLGQGVNTGELFF
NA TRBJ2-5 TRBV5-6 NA TGTGCCAGCAGCTACGAACAACAAATAGCGGAGATAACCCAAGAGACCCAGTACTTC CASSYEQQIAEITQETQYF
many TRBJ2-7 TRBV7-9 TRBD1 TGTGCCAGCAGCTTATCAGGACAGGGCAGCGAGCAGTACTTC CASSLSGQGSEQYF
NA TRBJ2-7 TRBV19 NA TGTGCCAGTAGTCCTGACTGGGTAGCGGACCCCTACGAGCAGTACTTC CASSPDWVADPYEQYF
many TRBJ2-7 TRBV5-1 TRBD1 TGCGCCAGCAGCTACCGGGACAGGGACTTCGACGAGCAGTACTTC CASSYRDRDFDEQYF
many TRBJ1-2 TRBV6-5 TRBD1 TGTGCCAGCAGTTACCGACAGGGGGCGAGAGGCTACACCTTC CASSYRQGARGYTF
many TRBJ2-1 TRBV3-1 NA TGTGCCAGCAGCCAAGGAGCGCTAACCCCCAATGAGCAGTTCTTC CASSQGALTPNEQFF
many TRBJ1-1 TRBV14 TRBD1 TGTGCCAGCAGCCAGGGAGGGGGCAGGGACCCTGTTGCTTTCTTT CASSQGGGRDPVAFF
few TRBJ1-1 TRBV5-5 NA TGTGCCAGCAGCTCACGGATACCCGGGGCCGGCACTGAAGCTTTCTTT CASSSRIPGAGTEAFF
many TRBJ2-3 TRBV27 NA TGTGCCAGCAGTTCGTTGGTTAGGCAGGGGCGCACAGATACGCAGTATTTT CASSSLVRQGRTDTQYF
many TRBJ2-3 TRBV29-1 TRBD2 TGCAGCGTTGAAGGGGGACTAGCGGAAGGGGATACGCAGTATTTT CSVEGGLAEGDTQYF
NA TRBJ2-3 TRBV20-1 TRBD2 TGCAGTGCTAGAGATAGTAGCGGGAGGTCCACAGATACGCAGTATTTT CSARDSSGRSTDTQYF
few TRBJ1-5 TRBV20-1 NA TGCAGTGCTAGAGATCGGAGGGACATAAATCAGCCCCAGCATTTT CSARDRRDINQPQHF
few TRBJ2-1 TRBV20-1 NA TGCAGTGCTCCCTACCGGGATTCGAGCTCCTACAATGAGCAGTTCTTC CSAPYRDSSSYNEQFF
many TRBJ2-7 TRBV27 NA TGTGCCAGCAGTTTAGCCGGGGGCGGGTTGTCCGAGCAGTACTTC CASSLAGGGLSEQYF
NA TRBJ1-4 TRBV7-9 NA TGTGCCAGCAGCTCACCACCACAGGATGCCGGGCTTAATGAAAAACTGTTTTTT CASSSPPQDAGLNEKLFF
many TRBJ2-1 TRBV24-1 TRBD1 TGTGCCACCACTACGACAGGGAAGAATGAGCAGTTCTTC CATTTTGKNEQFF
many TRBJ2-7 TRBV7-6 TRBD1 TGTGCCAGCAGCTTAGGAGGGACAGGGGCGACCGAGCAGTACTTC CASSLGGTGATEQYF
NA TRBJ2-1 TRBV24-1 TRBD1 TGTGCCACCAAAGGACAGGGATCTTTCAATGAGCAGTTCTTC CATKGQGSFNEQFF
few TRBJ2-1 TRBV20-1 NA TGCAGTGCTAGTTTTCCTTCCTACAATGAGCAGTTCTTC CSASFPSYNEQFF
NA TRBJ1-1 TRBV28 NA TGTGCCAGCAGTCCCCTGTCTCAGACTGAAGCTTTCTTT CASSPLSQTEAFF
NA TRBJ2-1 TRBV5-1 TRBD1 TGCGCCAGCGGAGGACAGGGATACAATGAGCAGTTCTTC CASGGQGYNEQFF
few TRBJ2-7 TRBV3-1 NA TGTGCCAGCAGCCAAGGGGTAATCCCGTCGGGGACCTACGAGCAGTACTTC CASSQGVIPSGTYEQYF
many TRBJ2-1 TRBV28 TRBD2 TGTGCCAGCAGTTCTCAACTAGCGGGGGGCTACAATGAGCAGTTCTTC CASSSQLAGGYNEQFF
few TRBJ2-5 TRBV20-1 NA TGCAGTGCTAGAGATCATCAGCACCAAGAGACCCAGTACTTC CSARDHQHQETQYF
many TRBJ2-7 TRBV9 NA TGTGCCAGCAGCGTAGGGGGCATAAGGGATTACGAGCAGTACTTC CASSVGGIRDYEQYF
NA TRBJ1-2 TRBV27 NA TGTGCCAGCAAGTCAGCTAACTATGGCTACACCTTC CASKSANYGYTF
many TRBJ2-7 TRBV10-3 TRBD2 TGTGCCATCAGCGGGACTAGCGGGATCTCCTACGAGCAGTACTTC CAISGTSGISYEQYF
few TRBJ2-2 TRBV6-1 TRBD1 TGTGCCAGCAGGGAGACAGGGAACCTACCCGGGGAGCTGTTTTTT CASRETGNLPGELFF
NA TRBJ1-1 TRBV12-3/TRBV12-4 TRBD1 TGTGCCAGCAGACCTTCCCGGGACAGGGGGCTTGAAGCTTTCTTT CASRPSRDRGLEAFF
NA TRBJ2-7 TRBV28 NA TGTGCCAGCAGTGAAGCGCTAGGTTACGAGCAGTACTTC CASSEALGYEQYF
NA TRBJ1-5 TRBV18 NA TGTGCCAGCTCACCATCGAATCGGATGAGGAGCAATCAGCCCCAGCATTTT CASSPSNRMRSNQPQHF
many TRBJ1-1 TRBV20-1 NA TGCAGTGCTCTCGGGCCGGACACTGAAGCTTTCTTT CSALGPDTEAFF
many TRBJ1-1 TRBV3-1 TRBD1 TGTGCCAGCAGCCAAGTAGTGACAGGGATTAATGGGAGGACTGAAGCTTTCTTT CASSQVVTGINGRTEAFF
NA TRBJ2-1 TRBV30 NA TGTGCCTGGAGTGGGGGGGGCGCAGGGACACAAAGCTCCTACAATGAGCAGTTCTTC CAWSGGGAGTQSSYNEQFF
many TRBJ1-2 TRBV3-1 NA TGTGCCAGCAGCCAGGTTCTCTATGGCTACACCTTC CASSQVLYGYTF
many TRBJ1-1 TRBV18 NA TGTGCCAGCTCCCCGGGAGGGGGATCGACTGAAGCTTTCTTT CASSPGGGSTEAFF